What follows describes a single T cell receptor beta chain. Pooling of second doses given at about 4 or about 12 weeks was done. Trimming removed 4 bases from V and 5 bases from J, with 14 bases in between. CDR3 length equals 15 residues. CDR1 MGHRA and CDR2 YSYEKL come from the germline V gene. The entry originates in a study of T cell responses to AZD1222 COVID-19 vaccine. The repertoire was sequenced with immunoSEQ multiplex PCR; TCRdb's copy has only in-frame clones and lacks some. The sample includes approximately 110,000 clones, approximately 85% of them seen just once. The chain employs TRBV4-1 and TRBJ2-2; TRBD2 might be the D (5 bases). The TCR originated in an adult who received the AZD1222 COVID-19 vaccine. The material was peripheral blood, obtained 28 days after the second AZD1222 dose. The CDR3 nucleotides read TGCGCCAGCAGCCCCTTGAGGGTGGGGACCGGGGAGCTGTTTTTT. Translation: CASSPLRVGTGELFF.